These T cell receptor beta chains were read from a single sample in a study of T-cell memory formation after mild COVID-19. TCRdb re-called the 5' RACE reads through MiXCR, storing one row per CDR3 protein. The sample yields 300,000 to 350,000 distinct CDR3 sequences, 14% seen once. Sample: PBMCs or a T cell subset sorted from them (not recorded which). The source of these receptors is a man aged 18 to 30 who had mild COVID-19 (a few samples of this study predate the infection). Cell type and time point are not known. CDR3s include the opening cysteine and the closing phenylalanine or tryptophan. D genes are given only for firm matches. A row's size may be missing; if present it is once, few, many or a size class.

clone size | V gene | D gene | CDR3 protein
few | TRBV20-1 | TRBD2 | CSAPKTSGGSDTQYF
few | TRBV5-1 | TRBD1 | CASSLDRVQETQYF
- | TRBV20-1 | - | CSALPPNSQPQHF
many | TRBV6-2/TRBV6-3 | TRBD1 | CASSYWGTGSTGELFF
few | TRBV5-6 | - | CASSFTGGLATGELFF
few | TRBV7-2 | TRBD1 | CASSLGTGVNTIYF
many | TRBV7-2 | - | CASSFLGTDTQYF
- | TRBV25-1 | - | CASSEQPTGELFF
few | TRBV12-3/TRBV12-4 | - | CASTDYPRGARETQYF
few | TRBV7-2 | - | CASSLMEKYSGRQETQYF